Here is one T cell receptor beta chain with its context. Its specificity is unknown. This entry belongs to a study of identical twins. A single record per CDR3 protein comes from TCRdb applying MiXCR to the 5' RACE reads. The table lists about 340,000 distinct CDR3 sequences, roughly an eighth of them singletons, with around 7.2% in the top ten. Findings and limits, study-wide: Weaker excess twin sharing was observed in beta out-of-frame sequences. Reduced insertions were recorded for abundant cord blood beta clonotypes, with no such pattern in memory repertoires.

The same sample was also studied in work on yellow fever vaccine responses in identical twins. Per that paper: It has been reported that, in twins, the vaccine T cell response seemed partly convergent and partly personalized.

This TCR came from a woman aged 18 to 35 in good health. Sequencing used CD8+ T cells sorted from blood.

The CDR3 DNA is TGTGCCACCAGTGATCCGGGGTACGATTACAATGAGCAGTTCTTC. This codes for CATSDPGYDYNEQFF. The rearrangement joins TRBV24-1 to TRBJ2-1, with D perhaps TRBD2 (5 bases). V was pared by 3 bases and J by 4 bases, with 12 bases between. Per germline, CDR1 KGHDR and CDR2 SFDVKD. The CDR3 extends over 15 amino acids.